This TCR beta chain was captured in a study of tumor-infiltrating lymphocytes in primary liver carcinoma. Study-level background: Samples returned roughly 3.65 to 7.13 million productive TCRbeta reads, a yield that was similar across tissue types.

Synthesis of TCR beta cDNA was carried out from 500 ng total RNA with a constant-region primer. Investigators got TCR beta libraries out of three nested multiplex PCR rounds, done with slightly modified ARM-PCR. TRBV1-TRBV30 forward primers paired with a C-beta reverse primer were used in the first two PCR rounds, which ran roughly 9 cycles each. From the multiplex PCR reads, TCRdb called clonotypes with MiXCR, one entry per CDR3 protein. Altogether a few hundred thousand distinct CDR3 sequences are present, 50% to 60% being singletons, with the ten largest covering approximately 15%. This clonotype was recorded at least ten times. This CDR3 is built from 14 residues. The V end was cut by 0 bases, the J end by 0 bases, with 3 bases between. Germline DNA was also extracted, while the blood RNA originated from unsorted whole blood.

Material: peripheral blood. This rearrangement joins TRBV12-3 or TRBV12-4 to TRBJ1-3; D is unclear. The clonotype originates from a young woman with primary liver carcinoma and hepatitis B virus infection. The CDR3 is CASSLAVSGNTIYF. CDR3 sequence (DNA): TGTGCCAGCAGTTTAGCCGTCTCTGGAAACACCATATATTTT.